Listed below are T cell receptor beta chains from one sample, sequenced in a study of blood T cell repertoires in COVID-19. Only in-frame clones appear in the TCRdb table, and some are missing; sequencing was by immunoSEQ multiplex PCR. The sample shows tens of thousands of clones, about 84% of them seen only once. Input material: peripheral blood. All receptors derive from a man between 50 and 59 years old with active COVID-19. CDR3s include the opening cysteine and the closing phenylalanine or tryptophan. The D gene is left open where the match is weak. The size of a clone is reported for some rows only, either as once, few or many, or as a class for expanded clones.

j_call,d_call,v_call,clone_size,cdr3_aa,cdr3_nt
TRBJ1-6,.,TRBV6-5,.,CASSYGSGGENSPLHF,TGTGCCAGCAGTTACGGCTCGGGGGGGGAGAATTCACCCCTCCACTTT
TRBJ1-6,.,TRBV9,few,CASSVGDSSYNSPLHF,TGTGCCAGCAGCGTAGGAGACAGCTCCTATAATTCACCCCTCCACTTT
TRBJ2-7,.,TRBV5-1,.,CASVSTGSYEQYF,TGCGCCAGCGTGTCTACAGGATCCTACGAGCAGTACTTC
TRBJ1-2,TRBD1,TRBV5-4,.,CASSQSAGGLIYGYTF,TGTGCCAGCAGCCAAAGTGCAGGGGGCCTGATTTATGGCTACACCTTC
TRBJ2-1,.,TRBV5-5,.,CASNLREVVNEQFF,TGTGCCAGCAACCTGAGGGAGGTTGTGAATGAGCAGTTCTTC
TRBJ2-7,.,TRBV25-1,.,CASRDSRYEQYF,TGTGCCAGCAGGGACAGCCGCTACGAGCAGTACTTC
TRBJ2-3,.,TRBV7-3,.,CASSPGGGGTQYF,TGTGCCAGCAGCCCCGGGGGTGGCGGTACGCAGTATTTT
TRBJ2-7,.,TRBV27,.,CASSSQGDKRDYEQYF,TGTGCCAGCAGTTCCCAAGGGGACAAGAGAGACTACGAGCAGTACTTC
TRBJ2-3,TRBD2,TRBV29-1,few,CSVGPSGGGVDTQYF,TGCAGCGTTGGCCCTAGCGGGGGGGGTGTGGATACGCAGTATTTT
TRBJ2-7,.,TRBV9,.,CASSETGRSNEQYF,TGTGCCAGCAGCGAGACAGGGAGGTCCAACGAGCAGTACTTC
TRBJ2-4,.,TRBV7-8,.,CASSPKSGWENIQYF,TGTGCCAGCAGCCCAAAGTCAGGGTGGGAAAACATTCAGTACTTC
TRBJ1-2,.,TRBV5-1,.,CASSLEAGDGYTF,TGCGCCAGCAGCTTGGAGGCTGGAGATGGCTACACCTTC
TRBJ2-3,TRBD1,TRBV12-3/TRBV12-4,.,CASSTYRGDTQYF,TGTGCCAGCAGTACTTACAGGGGGGATACGCAGTATTTT
TRBJ1-6,TRBD1,TRBV5-4,.,CASSWDRDSPLHF,TGTGCCAGCAGTTGGGACAGGGATTCACCCCTCCACTTT